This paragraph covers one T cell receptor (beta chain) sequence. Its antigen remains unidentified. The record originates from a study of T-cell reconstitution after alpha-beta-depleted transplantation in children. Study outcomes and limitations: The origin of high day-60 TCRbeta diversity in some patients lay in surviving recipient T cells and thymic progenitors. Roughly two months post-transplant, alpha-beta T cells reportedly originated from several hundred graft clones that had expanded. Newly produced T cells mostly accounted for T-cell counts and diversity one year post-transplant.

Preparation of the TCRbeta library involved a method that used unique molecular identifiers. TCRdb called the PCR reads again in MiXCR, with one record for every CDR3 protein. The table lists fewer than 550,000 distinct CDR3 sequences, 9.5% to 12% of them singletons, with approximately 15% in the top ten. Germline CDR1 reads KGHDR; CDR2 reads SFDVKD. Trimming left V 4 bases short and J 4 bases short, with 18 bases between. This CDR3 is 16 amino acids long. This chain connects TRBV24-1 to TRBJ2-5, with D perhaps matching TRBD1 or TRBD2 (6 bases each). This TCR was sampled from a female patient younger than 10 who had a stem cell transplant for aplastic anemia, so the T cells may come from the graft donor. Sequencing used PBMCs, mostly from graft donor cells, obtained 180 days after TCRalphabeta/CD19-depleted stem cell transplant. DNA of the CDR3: TGTGCCACCAGTGAGGGGGGTCATCGGGGGCTAGAGACCCAGTACTTC. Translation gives CATSEGGHRGLETQYF.